Below, one TCR beta chain is given with its context. The data originate from a study of CXCR3-negative and CXCR3-positive naive CD8 T cells. All TRB cDNA libraries came from 5' RACE performed with UMI labels. TCRdb re-called the 5' RACE reads and catalogs CDR3 proteins one per entry, DNA excluded. Its table records tens of thousands of distinct CDR3 sequences. Germline CDR1 and CDR2: MGHRA and YSYEKL. This CDR3 spans 15 amino acids. The specimen was memory CD8+ T cells from blood. This chain links TRBV4-1 with TRBJ2-2. This receptor was taken from a human donor in good health. Some clones in this sample may be carry-over from other donors' samples. This CDR3 is CASSQVSGTTGELFF.